This T cell receptor beta chain is drawn from a study of shared clonotypes between healthy human individuals. Sequencing was performed with immunoSEQ multiplex PCR; in TCRdb, only in-frame clones are kept and a portion is missing. This repertoire shows around 700,000 clones, around 78% found once; its top ten account for more than 1.5%. Germline V lookup: CDR1 SGHDN, CDR2 FVKESK. The CDR3 spans 16 residues. The V gene lost 2 bases and the J gene lost 5 bases, with 15 bases spanning the gap. Sample: memory CD4+ T cells sorted from blood. As to subset: CD45RA-negative fraction. This sequence joins TRBV14 and TRBJ2-2, with D tentatively TRBD1 or TRBD2 (6 bases each). The clonotype originates from a woman in her thirties in good health. The CDR3 DNA is TGTGCCAGCAGCCAAAAGTGGGGGGCTGAAACCGGGGAGCTGTTTTTT. Its translation is CASSQKWGAETGELFF.